This TCR beta chain was sequenced in a study of shared clonotypes between healthy human individuals. Study outcomes and limitations: Estimated richness was generally greater in naive than memory subsets. It was the non-shared clonotypes that had lower generation probabilities than clonotypes shared by all four donors.

TCRdb's copy holds only in-frame clones and misses some; the assay was immunoSEQ multiplex PCR. The repertoire consists of about 1.5 million clones, with around 97% occurring once and the leading ten covering about 1%. V lost 5 bases, J lost 5 bases, and 18 bases lay in between. Germline-derived CDR1 and CDR2 are KGHSH and LQKENI. CDR3 length equals 15 residues. With respect to this clone: Its matching antigen is unknown.

The sequencing sample was made of naive CD4+ T cells sorted from blood. Described subset: CD45RA+ positively selected. The rearrangement uses TRBV18 and TRBJ2-5; possible D gene TRBD2, 7 bases. The clonotype was recovered from a man aged 25 to 40 in good health. CDR3 nucleotides: TGTGCCAGCTCAGCCCTCGCGGGGGCGCGGGAGACCCAGTACTTC. It encodes CASSALAGARETQYF.